The T cell receptor beta chain under discussion was sequenced for a study of blood T cell repertoires in COVID-19. About the study: Acute and convalescent COVID-19 specimens originated in the United States, Italy and Spain. In each case, the material was cDNA or gDNA derived from T cells, B-cell-depleted T cells, or PBMCs.

Original processing methods: Reference gene primers were amplified, and this amplification served to estimate nucleated cell counts. TCRdb's table, derived via immunoSEQ multiplex PCR, lists solely in-frame clones and lacks some. V and J calls and clone size follow that table, whereas D and trimming were derived from the DNA. This table has tens of thousands of clones, approximately 84% appearing once. CDR1 is LGHDT and CDR2 is YNNKEL in the germline V gene (reference sequence). V was shortened by 10 bases and J by 0 bases, with 9 bases between the two germline ends. CDR3 length: 12 residues. Sequencing was carried out using peripheral blood. The V and J genes are TRBV3-1 (or the pseudogene TRBV3-2) and TRBJ1-1; D is perhaps TRBD1 (6 bases). This TCR derives from a woman in her sixties or seventies with acute or convalescent COVID-19. CDR3 sequence (DNA): TGTGCCACCAGGGGCATGAACACTGAAGCTTTCTTT. This gives the protein CATRGMNTEAFF.